This TCR beta chain was sequenced during a study of blood T cell repertoires in COVID-19. CDR3 length equals 17 residues. Trimming took off 1 base at V and 7 bases at J, with 22 bases between the two ends. The germline V gene has CDR1 LGHDT and CDR2 YNNKEL (reference sequence). Generated by immunoSEQ multiplex PCR, the TCRdb table keeps only in-frame clones and is missing some. The repertoire holds roughly 150,000 clones, with roughly 80% as singletons. The sequence came from a man aged 45 to 65 who had recovered from COVID-19. The source material was PBMCs or T cells enriched from blood (not recorded which). This rearrangement joins TRBV3-1 (or the pseudogene TRBV3-2) to TRBJ1-1, with D possibly being TRBD1 (6 bases). CDR3 DNA: TGTGCCAGCAGCCAAGGGGGTGGTGTTCTGGGGGCTTTTGAAGCTTTCTTT. Amino acids: CASSQGGGVLGAFEAFF.